These 5 T cell receptor beta chains were sequenced from one sample in a study of blood T cell repertoires in COVID-19. The table came from immunoSEQ multiplex PCR; TCRdb's copy has only in-frame clones and leaves some out. Among hundreds of thousands of clones listed, nearly 90% were seen once. The sequenced sample was PBMCs or T cells enriched from blood (not recorded which). The receptors stem from a woman aged 25 to 39 with acute COVID-19.

The chain joins TRBV7-3 to TRBJ1-2; D is unclear. V shed 1 base and J shed 0 bases, with 9 bases lying between them. Germline V gene data show CDR1 as SGHTA and CDR2 as FQGTGA. This CDR3 contains 15 residues. The CDR3 DNA is TGTGCCAGCAGCTTAAGTCCAGGAACTAACTATGGCTACACCTTC. This sequence encodes CASSLSPGTNYGYTF.

This sequence joins TRBV2 and TRBJ2-7, with 9 bases aligning to TRBD2. The CDR3 runs to 15 residues. The ends lost 2 bases at V and 0 bases at J; junction bases unmatched: 2. CDR1 and CDR2 from the germline V gene are SNHLY and FYNNEI. The CDR3 nucleotides are TGTGCCAGCAGTGAATTTAGCGGGGGCTCCTACGAGCAGTACTTC. This encodes CASSEFSGGSYEQYF.

This clone was seen a single time. The chain is built from TRBV7-9 and TRBJ1-2; 8 positions agree with TRBD1. J gave up 8 bases and V 0 bases, and 8 bases lay outside the gene matches. There are 15 residues in the CDR3. Germline assignment: CDR1 SEHNR and CDR2 FQNEAQ (reference sequence). Here the CDR3 reads CASSLAGQVVGGYTF. CDR3 in DNA: TGTGCCAGCAGCTTAGCGGGACAGGTAGTAGGAGGCTACACCTTC.

The rearrangement links TRBV28 to TRBJ1-2; no firm D call. Trimming left V 2 bases short and J 5 bases short, with 6 bases between. CDR1 is MDHEN, CDR2 SYDVKM, per germline. The CDR3 sequence is 12 residues long. CDR3 residues: CASSLEGYGYTF. CDR3 nucleotide sequence: TGTGCCAGCAGTTTAGAGGGATATGGCTACACCTTC.

This chain links TRBV7-2 with TRBJ1-5, with TRBD1 matching over 7 bases. The CDR3 is made up of 14 amino acids. The V gene's germline CDR1 is SGHTA and CDR2 FQGNSA. V shed 5 bases, J shed 7 bases, and the junction held 8 bases outside the gene matches. The CDR3 reads CASSPGQIIQPQHF. CDR3 bases: TGTGCCAGCAGCCCGGGACAGATAATACAGCCCCAGCATTTT. Together with reference TRBV7-2 and TRBJ1-5, the CDR3 gives the full variable domain: GAGVSQSPSNKVTEKGKDVELRCDPISGHTALYWYRQSLGQGLEFLIYFQGNSAPDKSGLPSDRFSAERTGGSVSTLTIQRTQQEDSAVYLCASSPGQIIQPQHFGDGTRLSIL.